The source of this TCR beta chain is a study of CD8+ T cells in alopecia areata. The CDR3 covers 16 residues. With V trimmed by 0 bases and J by 5 bases, 5 bases remained unmatched. In germline, CDR1 is MGHRA, CDR2 YSYEKL. Reverse transcribed after extraction, RNA yielded cDNA as the sequencing template. The table came from immunoSEQ multiplex PCR; TCRdb's copy has only in-frame clones and leaves some out. The sample yields 100,000 to 150,000 clones, around 60% seen once. The treatment is: oral pan-JAK inhibitor, 5-10 mg twice daily. This chain joins TRBV4-1 and TRBJ1-5; 9 bases are a match to TRBD1. This clonotype was sampled from a human donor with alopecia areata. The sample consisted of CD4+ T cells sorted from blood, taken at week 4, from a patient treated with tofacitinib. DNA of the CDR3: TGCGCCAGCAGCCAAGATGCCGGGACAGGGTATCAGCCCCAGCATTTT. This translates into CASSQDAGTGYQPQHF.